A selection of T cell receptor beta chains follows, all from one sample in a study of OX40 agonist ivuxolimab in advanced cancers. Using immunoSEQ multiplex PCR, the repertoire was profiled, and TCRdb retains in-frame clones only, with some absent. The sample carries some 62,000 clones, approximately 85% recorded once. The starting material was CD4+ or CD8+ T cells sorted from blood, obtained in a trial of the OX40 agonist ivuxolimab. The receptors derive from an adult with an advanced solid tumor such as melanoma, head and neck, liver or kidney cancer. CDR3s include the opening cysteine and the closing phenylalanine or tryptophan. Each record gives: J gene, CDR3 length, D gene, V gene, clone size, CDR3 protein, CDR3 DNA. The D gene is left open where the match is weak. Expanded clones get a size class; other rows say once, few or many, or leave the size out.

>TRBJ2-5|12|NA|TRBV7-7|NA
CASSPTAEPKDF
TGTGCTAGCAGCCCGACTGCCGAGCCAAAGGACTTC
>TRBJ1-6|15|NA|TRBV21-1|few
CASSIGQGRDSPLHF
TGTGCCAGCAGCATAGGACAGGGGCGAGATTCACCCCTCCACTTT
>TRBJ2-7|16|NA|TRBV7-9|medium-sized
CASSRGSRDVSYEQYF
TGTGCCAGCAGCCGGGGAAGTCGAGACGTATCCTACGAGCAGTACTTC
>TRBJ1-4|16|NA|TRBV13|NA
CASSLGTGRPNEKLFF
TGTGCCAGCAGCTTAGGTACAGGGAGACCTAATGAAAAACTGTTTTTT
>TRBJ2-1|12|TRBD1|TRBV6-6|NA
CASSLTGDEQFF
TGTGCCAGCAGCCTAACAGGGGATGAGCAGTTCTTC
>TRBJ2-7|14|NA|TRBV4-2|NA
CASSQAFLSYEQYF
TGTGCCAGCAGCCAAGCATTCCTCTCCTACGAGCAGTACTTC
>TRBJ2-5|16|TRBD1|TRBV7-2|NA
CASSPGTGVNTETQYF
TGTGCCAGCAGCCCAGGGACAGGGGTAAACACGGAGACCCAGTACTTC
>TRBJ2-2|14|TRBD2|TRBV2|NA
CASTVAGGARELFF
TGTGCCAGCACCGTAGCGGGAGGGGCCCGGGAGCTGTTTTTT
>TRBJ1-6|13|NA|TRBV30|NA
CARETGYNSPLHF
TGTGCCCGCGAAACAGGGTACAATTCACCCCTCCACTTT
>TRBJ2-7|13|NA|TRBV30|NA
CAWSVLSTYEQYF
TGTGCCTGGAGTGTACTATCCACCTACGAGCAGTACTTC
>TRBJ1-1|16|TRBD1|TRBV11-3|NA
CASSPRDRDWNTEAFF
TGTGCCAGCAGCCCACGGGACAGGGATTGGAACACTGAAGCTTTCTTT
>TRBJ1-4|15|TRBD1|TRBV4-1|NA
CASSQDRTGSEKLFF
TGCGCCAGCAGCCAAGACCGGACAGGGAGCGAAAAACTGTTTTTT
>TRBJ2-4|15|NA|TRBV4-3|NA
CASSQDKGSRNIQYF
TGCGCCAGCAGCCAAGATAAGGGGTCTCGAAACATTCAGTACTTC
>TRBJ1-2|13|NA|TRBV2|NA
CASSAGPRYGYTF
TGTGCCAGCAGTGCGGGGCCCCGCTATGGCTACACCTTC
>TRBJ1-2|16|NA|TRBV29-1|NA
CSVGKDSARSNYGYTF
TGCAGCGTTGGTAAGGACAGCGCACGTTCCAACTATGGCTACACCTTC
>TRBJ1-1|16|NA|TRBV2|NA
CASSKRTGSGNTEAFF
TGTGCCAGCTCCAAGCGAACAGGGTCGGGGAACACTGAAGCTTTCTTT
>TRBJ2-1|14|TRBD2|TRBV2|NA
CASSDLSSGRGQFF
TGTGCCAGCAGTGATCTTTCTAGCGGGAGGGGTCAGTTCTTC
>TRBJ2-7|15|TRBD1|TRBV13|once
CASSFTGTASYEQYF
TGTGCCAGCAGCTTTACCGGGACAGCTTCCTACGAGCAGTACTTC
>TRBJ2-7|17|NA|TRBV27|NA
CASSLRASGDTSYEQYF
TGTGCCAGCAGTTTACGCGCCTCCGGGGACACCAGCTACGAGCAGTACTTC
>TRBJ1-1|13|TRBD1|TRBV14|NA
CASSQGLNRGAFF
TGTGCCAGCAGCCAGGGACTAAACAGGGGAGCTTTCTTT
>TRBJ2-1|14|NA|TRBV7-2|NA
CASSLGLASNEQFF
TGTGCCAGCAGCTTAGGCCTTGCTTCGAATGAGCAGTTCTTC
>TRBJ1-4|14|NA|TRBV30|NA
CARSFQGGGEKLFF
TGTGCCCGATCATTCCAGGGTGGAGGCGAAAAACTGTTTTTT
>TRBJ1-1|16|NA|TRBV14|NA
CASSQALGRINTEAFF
TGTGCCAGCAGCCAAGCCCTGGGGAGGATTAACACTGAAGCTTTCTTT
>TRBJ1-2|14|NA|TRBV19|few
CASSGGQASYGYTF
TGTGCCAGCTCCGGGGGGCAGGCGAGCTATGGCTACACCTTC
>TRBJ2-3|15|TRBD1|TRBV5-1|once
CASSPRDRGGDTQYF
TGCGCCAGCAGCCCCCGGGACAGGGGAGGAGATACGCAGTATTTT
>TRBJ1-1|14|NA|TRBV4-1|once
CASSHPGENTEAFF
TGCGCCAGCAGCCATCCGGGGGAGAACACTGAAGCTTTCTTT